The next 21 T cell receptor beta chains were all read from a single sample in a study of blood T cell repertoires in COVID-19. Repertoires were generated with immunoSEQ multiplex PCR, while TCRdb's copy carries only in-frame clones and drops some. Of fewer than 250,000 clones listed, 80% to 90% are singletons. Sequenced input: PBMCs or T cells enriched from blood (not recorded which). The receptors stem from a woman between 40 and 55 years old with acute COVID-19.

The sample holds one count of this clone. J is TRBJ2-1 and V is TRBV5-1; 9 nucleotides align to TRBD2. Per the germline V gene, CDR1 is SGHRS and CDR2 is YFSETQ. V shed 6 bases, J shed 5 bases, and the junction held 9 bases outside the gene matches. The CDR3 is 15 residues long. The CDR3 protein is CASTPGTSPNNEQFF. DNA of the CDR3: TGCGCCAGCACCCCCGGGACTAGCCCAAACAATGAGCAGTTCTTC.

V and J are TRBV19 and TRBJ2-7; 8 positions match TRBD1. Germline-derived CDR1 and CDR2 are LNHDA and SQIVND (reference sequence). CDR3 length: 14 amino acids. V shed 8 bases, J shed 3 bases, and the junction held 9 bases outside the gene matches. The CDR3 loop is CASGDRSGNYEQYF. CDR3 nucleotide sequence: TGTGCCAGTGGGGACAGGTCCGGCAACTACGAGCAGTACTTC.

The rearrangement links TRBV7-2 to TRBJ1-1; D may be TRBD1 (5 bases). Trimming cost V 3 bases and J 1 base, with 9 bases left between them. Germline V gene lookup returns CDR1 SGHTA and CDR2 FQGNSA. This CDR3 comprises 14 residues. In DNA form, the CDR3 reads TGTGCCAGCAGCTTCCAGGGAAGGAACACTGAAGCTTTCTTT. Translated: CASSFQGRNTEAFF. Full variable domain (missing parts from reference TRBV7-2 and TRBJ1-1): GAGVSQSPSNKVTEKGKDVELRCDPISGHTALYWYRQSLGQGLEFLIYFQGNSAPDKSGLPSDRFSAERTGGSVSTLTIQRTQQEDSAVYLCASSFQGRNTEAFFGQGTRLTVV.

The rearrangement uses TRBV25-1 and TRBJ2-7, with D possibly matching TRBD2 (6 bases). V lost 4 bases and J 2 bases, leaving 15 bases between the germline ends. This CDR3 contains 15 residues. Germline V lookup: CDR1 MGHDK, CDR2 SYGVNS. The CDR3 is CASSGRGGPTYEQYF. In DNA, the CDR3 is TGTGCCAGCAGTGGGCGGGGTGGCCCAACCTACGAGCAGTACTTC.

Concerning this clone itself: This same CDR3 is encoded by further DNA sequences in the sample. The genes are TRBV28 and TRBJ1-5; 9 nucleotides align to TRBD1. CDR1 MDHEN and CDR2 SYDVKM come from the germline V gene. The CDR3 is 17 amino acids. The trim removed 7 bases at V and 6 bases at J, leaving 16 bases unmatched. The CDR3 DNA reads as TGTGCCAGCATTCTTACAGGACAGGGGTTGGGGGGTCAGCCCCAGCATTTT. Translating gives CASILTGQGLGGQPQHF. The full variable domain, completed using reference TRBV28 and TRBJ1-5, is DVKVTQSSRYLVKRTGEKVFLECVQDMDHENMFWYRQDPGLGLRLIYFSYDVKMKEKGDIPEGYSVSREKKERFSLILESASTNQTSMYLCASILTGQGLGGQPQHFGDGTRLSIL.

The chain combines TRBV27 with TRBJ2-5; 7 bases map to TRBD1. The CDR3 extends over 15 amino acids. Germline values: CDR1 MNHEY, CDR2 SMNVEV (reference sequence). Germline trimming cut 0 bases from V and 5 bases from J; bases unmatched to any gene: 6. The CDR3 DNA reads TGTGCCAGCAGTTTATCGGCTGGACAGGTCGAGACCCAGTACTTC. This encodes CASSLSAGQVETQYF.

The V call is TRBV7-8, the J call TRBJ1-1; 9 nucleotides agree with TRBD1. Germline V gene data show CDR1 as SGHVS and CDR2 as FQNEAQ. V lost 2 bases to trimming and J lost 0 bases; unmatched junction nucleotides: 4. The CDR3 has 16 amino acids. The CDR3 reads CASSLRTGALNTEAFF. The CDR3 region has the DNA TGTGCCAGCAGCTTAAGGACAGGGGCGCTGAACACTGAAGCTTTCTTT.

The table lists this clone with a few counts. In DNA, the CDR3 is TGTGCCAGCAGCTCACCAGGGAAATATGAGCAGTTCTTC. As protein: CASSSPGKYEQFF. This chain uses TRBV28 with TRBJ2-1; maybe TRBD1 (5 bases). CDR3 length: 13 residues. The germline V gene has CDR1 MDHEN and CDR2 SYDVKM. Trimming took off 6 bases at V and 8 bases at J, with 14 bases between the two ends.

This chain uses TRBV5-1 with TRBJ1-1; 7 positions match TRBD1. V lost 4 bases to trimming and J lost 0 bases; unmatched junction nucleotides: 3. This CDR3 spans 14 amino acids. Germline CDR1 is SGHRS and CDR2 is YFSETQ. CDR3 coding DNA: TGCGCCAGCAGCGCGGGACAGATGAACACTGAAGCTTTCTTT. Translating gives CASSAGQMNTEAFF.

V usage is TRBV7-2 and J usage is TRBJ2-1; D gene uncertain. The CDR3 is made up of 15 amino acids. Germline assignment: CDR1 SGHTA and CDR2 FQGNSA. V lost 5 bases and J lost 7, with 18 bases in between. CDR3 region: CASSPNSGSRNEQFF. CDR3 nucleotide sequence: TGTGCCAGCAGCCCCAACTCAGGCTCCAGAAATGAGCAGTTCTTC.

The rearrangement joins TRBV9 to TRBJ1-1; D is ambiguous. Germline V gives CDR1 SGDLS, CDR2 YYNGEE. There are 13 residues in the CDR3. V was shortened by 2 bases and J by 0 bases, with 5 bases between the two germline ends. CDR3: CASSVQMNTEAFF. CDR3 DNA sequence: TGTGCCAGCAGCGTCCAGATGAACACTGAAGCTTTCTTT.

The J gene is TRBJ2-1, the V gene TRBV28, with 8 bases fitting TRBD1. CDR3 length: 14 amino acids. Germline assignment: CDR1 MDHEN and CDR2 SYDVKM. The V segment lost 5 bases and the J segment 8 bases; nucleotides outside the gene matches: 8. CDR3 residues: CASSRQGARDEQFF. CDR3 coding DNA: TGTGCCAGCAGTCGTCAGGGGGCGCGGGATGAGCAGTTCTTC. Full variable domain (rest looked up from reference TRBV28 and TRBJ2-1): DVKVTQSSRYLVKRTGEKVFLECVQDMDHENMFWYRQDPGLGLRLIYFSYDVKMKEKGDIPEGYSVSREKKERFSLILESASTNQTSMYLCASSRQGARDEQFFGPGTRLTVL.

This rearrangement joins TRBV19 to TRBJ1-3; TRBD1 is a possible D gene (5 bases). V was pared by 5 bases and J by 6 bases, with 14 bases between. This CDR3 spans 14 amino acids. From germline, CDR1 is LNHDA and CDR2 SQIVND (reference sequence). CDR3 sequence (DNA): TGTGCCAGTAGTGCGGGACGGCTGGTAAACACCATATATTTT. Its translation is CASSAGRLVNTIYF.

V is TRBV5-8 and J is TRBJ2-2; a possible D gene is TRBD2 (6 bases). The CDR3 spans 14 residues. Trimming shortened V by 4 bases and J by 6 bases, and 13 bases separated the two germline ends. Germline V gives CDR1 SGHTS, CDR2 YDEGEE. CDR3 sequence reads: CASSPGVSAGELFF. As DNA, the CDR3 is TGTGCCAGCAGCCCGGGGGTTAGCGCCGGGGAGCTGTTTTTT. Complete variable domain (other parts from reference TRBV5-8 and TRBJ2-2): EAGVTQSPTHLIKTRGQQATLRCSPISGHTSVYWYQQALGLGLQFLLWYDEGEERNRGNFPPRFSGRQFPNYSSELNVNALELEDSALYLCASSPGVSAGELFFGEGSRLTVL.

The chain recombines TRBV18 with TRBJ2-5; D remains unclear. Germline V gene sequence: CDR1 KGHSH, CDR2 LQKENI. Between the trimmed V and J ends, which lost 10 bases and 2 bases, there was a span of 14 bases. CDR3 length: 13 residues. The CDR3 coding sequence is TGTGCCACCTACGGAGCCCGGCAAGAGACCCAGTACTTC. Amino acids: CATYGARQETQYF.

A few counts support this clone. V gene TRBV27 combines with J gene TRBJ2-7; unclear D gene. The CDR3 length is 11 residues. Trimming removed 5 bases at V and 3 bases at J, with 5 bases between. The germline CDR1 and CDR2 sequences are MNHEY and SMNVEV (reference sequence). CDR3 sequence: CASSTGYEQYF. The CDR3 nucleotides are TGTGCCAGCAGTACCGGCTACGAGCAGTACTTC.

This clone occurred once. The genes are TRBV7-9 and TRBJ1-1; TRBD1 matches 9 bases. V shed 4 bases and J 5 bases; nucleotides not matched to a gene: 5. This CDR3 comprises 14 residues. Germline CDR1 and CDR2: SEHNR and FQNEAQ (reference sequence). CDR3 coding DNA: TGTGCCAGCAGCTCCACAGGGGGCGCGACTGAAGCTTTCTTT. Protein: CASSSTGGATEAFF.

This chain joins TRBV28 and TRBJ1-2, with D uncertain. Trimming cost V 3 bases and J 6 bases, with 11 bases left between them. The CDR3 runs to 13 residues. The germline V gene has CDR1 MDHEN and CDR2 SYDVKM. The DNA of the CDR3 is TGTGCCAGCAGTTTCTGGGTAGCGCATGGCTACACCTTC. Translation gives CASSFWVAHGYTF.

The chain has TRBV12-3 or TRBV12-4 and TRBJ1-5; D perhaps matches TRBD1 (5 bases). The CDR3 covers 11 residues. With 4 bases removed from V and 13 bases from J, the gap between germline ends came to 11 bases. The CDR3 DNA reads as TGTGCCAGCAGTTCTCGACAGAGACAGCATTTT. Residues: CASSSRQRQHF.

The CDR3 sequence is CASSSHAGATDTQYF. The CDR3 bases are TGTGCCAGCAGTTCACATGCGGGAGCCACAGATACGCAGTATTTT. This chain joins TRBV6-6 and TRBJ2-3; 7 bases are a match to TRBD2. After removal of 4 bases from V and 2 bases from J, the junction contained 6 bases not matched to a gene. CDR3 size: 15 residues. Looked up from germline, CDR1 is MNHNY and CDR2 is SVGAGI (reference sequence).

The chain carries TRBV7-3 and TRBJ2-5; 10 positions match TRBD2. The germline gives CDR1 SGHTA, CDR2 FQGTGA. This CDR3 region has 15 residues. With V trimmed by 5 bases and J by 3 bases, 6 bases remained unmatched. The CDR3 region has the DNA TGTGCCAGCAGCCCGGGACTAGCGTCTAAAGAGACCCAGTACTTC. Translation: CASSPGLASKETQYF.